This T cell receptor (beta chain) appears in the sequencing data of a study of regulatory T cells in long-lasting Graves disease. The table lists this clonotype with many counts. TCR beta libraries were built with iRepertoire HTBI primers and Arm-PCR of CDR3 regions. TCRdb called the multiplex PCR reads again in MiXCR, with one record for every CDR3 protein. The table includes fewer than 350,000 distinct CDR3 sequences, about 18% detected once. The time point is: newly diagnosed GD, antithyroid drugs for less than 3 months. From RNA extracted from PBMCs, the TCR library was made. Sequenced here: peripheral blood mononuclear cells (PBMCs), sampled at new diagnosis, from a patient treated with antithyroid drugs. The TCR comes from a female donor with Graves disease.

The CDR3 DNA follows: TGTGCCAGTAGTATACAGGGCAGAACCTCTGGAAACACCATATATTTT. Amino acids: CASSIQGRTSGNTIYF. This sequence joins TRBV19 and TRBJ1-3; the D gene is possibly TRBD1 (5 bases). The CDR3 extends over 16 amino acids. Trimming took 2 bases from V and 0 from J, leaving 11 bases between them. The germline gives CDR1 LNHDA, CDR2 SQIVND (reference sequence).